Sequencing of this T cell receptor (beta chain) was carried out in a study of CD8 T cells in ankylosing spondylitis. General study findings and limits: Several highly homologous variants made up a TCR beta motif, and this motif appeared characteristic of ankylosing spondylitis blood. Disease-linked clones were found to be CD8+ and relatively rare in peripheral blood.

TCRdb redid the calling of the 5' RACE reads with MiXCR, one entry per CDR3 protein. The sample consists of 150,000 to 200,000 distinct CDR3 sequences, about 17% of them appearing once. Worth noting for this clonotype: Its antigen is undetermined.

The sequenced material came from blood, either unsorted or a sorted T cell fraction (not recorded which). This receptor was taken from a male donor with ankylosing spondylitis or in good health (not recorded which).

CDR3 sequence: CASSRGQGGAEAFF. CDR3 nucleotide sequence: TGTGCCAGCAGCAGGGGACAGGGGGGGGCTGAAGCTTTCTTT. The J gene is TRBJ1-1, the V gene TRBV7-9, with TRBD1 matching 11 bases. CDR3 length: 14 amino acids. The germline V gene has CDR1 SEHNR and CDR2 FQNEAQ (reference sequence). After removal of 5 bases from V and 6 bases from J, the junction contained 5 bases not matched to a gene.